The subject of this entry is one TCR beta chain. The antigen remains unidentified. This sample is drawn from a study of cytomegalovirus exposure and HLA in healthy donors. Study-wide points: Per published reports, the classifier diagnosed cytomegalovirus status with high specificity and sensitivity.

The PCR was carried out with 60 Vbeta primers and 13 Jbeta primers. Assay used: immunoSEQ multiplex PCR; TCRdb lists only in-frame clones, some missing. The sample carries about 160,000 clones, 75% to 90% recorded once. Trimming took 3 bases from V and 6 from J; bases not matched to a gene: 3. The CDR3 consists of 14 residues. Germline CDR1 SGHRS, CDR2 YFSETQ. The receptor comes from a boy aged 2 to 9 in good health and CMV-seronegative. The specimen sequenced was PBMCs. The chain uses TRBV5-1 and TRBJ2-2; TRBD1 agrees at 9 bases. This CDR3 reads CASSWDREAGELFF. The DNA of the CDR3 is TGCGCCAGCAGCTGGGACAGGGAGGCCGGGGAGCTGTTTTTT.